This TCR beta chain was profiled in a study of cytomegalovirus exposure and HLA in healthy donors. Study results and caveats: Three of the chains that were CMV-associated were confirmed in vitro to be specific for CMV antigens. It was reported that TCR beta sequences correctly inferred the HLA-A and HLA-B alleles for most subjects. Earlier results showed most TCR beta V segments being productive about 87% or about 30% of the time.

This clone is a singleton in its sample. Antigen unknown. The PCR had 60 Vbeta and 13 Jbeta primers. The method was immunoSEQ multiplex PCR; TCRdb's version includes in-frame clones alone and lacks a portion of them. Counted here are roughly 160,000 clones, roughly 79% occurring once; the ten biggest clones make up around 1.3%. V shed 3 bases and J 2 bases; nucleotides not matched to a gene: 8. There are 17 residues in the CDR3. Germline-derived CDR1 and CDR2 are LNHDA and SQIVND (reference sequence). The origin of this receptor is a woman between 50 and 59 years old in good health and CMV-seronegative. The V call is TRBV19, the J call TRBJ2-1, with 9 bases lining up with TRBD2. Sequences were obtained from PBMCs. The CDR3 sequence: CASSMASGTSPYNEQFF. As DNA, the CDR3 is TGTGCCAGTAGTATGGCTAGCGGGACTTCCCCCTACAATGAGCAGTTCTTC.